One and the same sample provided the 23 T cell receptor beta chains below, sequenced in a study of blood T cell repertoires in COVID-19. Clones were read by immunoSEQ multiplex PCR, and TCRdb kept only the in-frame ones, dropping some. The profile shows about 180,000 clones, approximately 87% of them singletons. The sequencing input was peripheral blood. These receptors were taken from a man between 35 and 55 years old with active or convalescent COVID-19.

This clone appeared a few times. The genes are TRBV3-1 (or the pseudogene TRBV3-2) and TRBJ1-6, with D perhaps matching TRBD1 (6 bases). CDR3 size: 14 residues. Germline V CDR1 and CDR2: LGHDT, YNNKEL (reference sequence). V gave up 0 bases and J gave up 9 bases, with 9 bases separating them. CDR3 in amino acids: CASSQERGFSPLHF. Here the CDR3 DNA reads TGTGCCAGCAGCCAAGAAAGGGGGTTTTCACCCCTCCACTTT.

The chain employs TRBV27 and TRBJ1-1; D call uncertain. V dropped 2 bases and J dropped 4 bases, with 8 bases sitting between them. This CDR3 has 13 residues. CDR1 is MNHEY, CDR2 SMNVEV, per germline (reference sequence). CDR3 in DNA: TGTGCCAGCAGTTTAGGCACAGTCACTGAAGCTTTCTTT. It is translated as CASSLGTVTEAFF.

The chain is built from TRBV3-1 (or the pseudogene TRBV3-2) and TRBJ2-1; TRBD2 agrees at 11 bases. CDR3 length: 21 amino acids. J lost 4 bases, V lost 1 base, and 18 bases had no gene match. Germline CDR1 is LGHDT and CDR2 is YNNKEL (reference sequence). This CDR3 reads CASSQGTSSGGRYVGYNEQFF. The CDR3 DNA sequence: TGTGCCAGCAGCCAAGGTACGTCTAGCGGGGGGCGATACGTGGGGTACAATGAGCAGTTCTTC.

The CDR3 coding sequence is TGTGCCAGCAGCCACGAACCGGGGGGCGCGGCTGAAGCTTTCTTT. It yields the protein CASSHEPGGAAEAFF. The V gene is TRBV11-2, the J gene TRBJ1-1, with D maybe TRBD1 (6 bases). There are 15 residues in the CDR3. Trimming shortened V by 5 bases and J by 6 bases, and 19 bases separated the two germline ends. Germline lookup yields CDR1 SGHAT and CDR2 FQNNGV.

CDR3 amino acids: CASSSPGLAGGRETQYF. In nucleotides, the CDR3 is TGTGCCAGCAGCTCTCCGGGACTAGCGGGGGGGCGGGAGACCCAGTACTTC. The V call is TRBV9, the J call TRBJ2-5; 16 bases fit TRBD2. After removal of 4 bases from V and 5 bases from J, the junction contained 8 bases not matched to a gene. Germline V gene data show CDR1 as SGDLS and CDR2 as YYNGEE. The CDR3 spans 17 residues. The full variable domain, rest sourced from reference TRBV9 and TRBJ2-5, is DSGVTQTPKHLITATGQRVTLRCSPRSGDLSVYWYQQSLDQGLQFLIQYYNGEERAKGNILERFSAQQFPDLHSELNLSSLELGDSALYFCASSSPGLAGGRETQYFGPGTRLLVL.

Comment on this clone: The sample carries other DNA sequences with the same CDR3. V gene TRBV19 combines with J gene TRBJ1-5; perhaps TRBD1 as D (6 bases). V shed 1 base and J shed 1 base, with 8 bases lying between them. Germline CDR1 reads LNHDA; CDR2 reads SQIVND (reference sequence). The CDR3 sequence is 15 residues long. CDR3 in amino acids: CASSIAQGSNQPQHF. The CDR3, as DNA: TGTGCCAGTAGTATAGCTCAGGGGAGCAATCAGCCCCAGCATTTT.

This sequence joins TRBV11-2 and TRBJ1-3, with 7 positions matching TRBD1. CDR1 SGHAT and CDR2 FQNNGV come from the germline V gene. The CDR3 extends over 17 amino acids. Germline trimming cut 5 bases from V and 4 bases from J; bases unmatched to any gene: 14. The CDR3 DNA reads as TGTGCCAGCAGCCGACGCCCGACAGGGAATTTCGGAAACACCATATATTTT. Its protein product is CASSRRPTGNFGNTIYF.

This clone was observed a few times. The chain uses TRBV19 and TRBJ1-5, with TRBD1 as a possible D gene (5 bases). CDR1 and CDR2 (germline): LNHDA, SQIVND (reference sequence). Trimming stripped 3 bases from V and 5 bases from J, with 8 bases between. This CDR3 comprises 13 residues. CDR3 residues: CASSIQGHQPQHF. The CDR3 DNA reads as TGTGCCAGTAGTATTCAGGGCCATCAGCCCCAGCATTTT.

The gene calls are TRBV5-1 and TRBJ1-1, with 8 bases aligning to TRBD1. The CDR3 length is 16 residues. Trimming cost V 4 bases and J 1 base; bases outside gene matches: 9. In germline, CDR1 is SGHRS, CDR2 YFSETQ. DNA of the CDR3: TGCGCCAGCAGCCTACGGGCGACAGGGGAGAACACTGAAGCTTTCTTT. It encodes CASSLRATGENTEAFF.

The chain links TRBV2 to TRBJ1-2; 7 bases map to TRBD1. The germline CDR1 and CDR2 sequences are SNHLY and FYNNEI. This CDR3 spans 14 amino acids. V was pared by 3 bases and J by 7 bases, with 8 bases of the junction left unmatched. CDR3 in amino acids: CASSEVKGAVGYTF. CDR3 nucleotides: TGTGCCAGCAGTGAGGTGAAGGGGGCTGTTGGCTACACCTTC.

The V gene is TRBV14, the J gene TRBJ1-4, with D perhaps matching TRBD1 (6 bases). The germline V gene encodes CDR1 SGHDN and CDR2 FVKESK. With 1 base removed from V and 6 bases from J, the gap between germline ends came to 12 bases. The CDR3 extends over 15 amino acids. The CDR3 sequence is CASSQGGGVYEKLFF. DNA for the CDR3: TGTGCCAGCAGCCAAGGAGGGGGGGTCTATGAAAAACTGTTTTTT. Together with reference TRBV14 and TRBJ1-4, the CDR3 gives the full variable domain: EAGVTQFPSHSVIEKGQTVTLRCDPISGHDNLYWYRRVMGKEIKFLLHFVKESKQDESGMPNNRFLAERTGGTYSTLKVQPAELEDSGVYFCASSQGGGVYEKLFFGSGTQLSVL.

This sequence joins TRBV5-1 and TRBJ2-2, with 8 bases fitting TRBD1. Trimming cost V 0 bases and J 0 bases; bases outside gene matches: 1. The CDR3 has 16 residues. Germline CDR1 reads SGHRS; CDR2 reads YFSETQ. As DNA, the CDR3 is TGCGCCAGCAGCTTGGCGGGACAGGCGAACACCGGGGAGCTGTTTTTT. Translating it yields CASSLAGQANTGELFF.

V is TRBV4-1 and J is TRBJ2-1; 8 positions match TRBD1. After removal of 4 bases from V and 5 bases from J, the junction contained 16 bases not matched to a gene. CDR1 is MGHRA, CDR2 YSYEKL, per germline. This CDR3 is 18 amino acids long. The CDR3, as DNA: TGCGCCAGCAGCCTGAACAACAGGGGGTTAGGGGCTAACAATGAGCAGTTCTTC. Protein: CASSLNNRGLGANNEQFF.

J is TRBJ1-3 and V is TRBV5-1; D is uncertain. V lost 0 bases and J lost 0, with 10 bases in between. CDR3 length equals 16 residues. Germline V lookup: CDR1 SGHRS, CDR2 YFSETQ. CDR3 in DNA: TGCGCCAGCAGCTTGGCCGGAGGGAACTCTGGAAACACCATATATTTT. Its translation: CASSLAGGNSGNTIYF.

The sample holds one count of this clone. The chain has TRBV6-5 and TRBJ2-1; D uncertain. Germline V gene sequence: CDR1 MNHEY, CDR2 SVGAGI. This CDR3 region has 15 residues. V shed 2 bases and J shed 2 bases, with 10 bases lying between them. This CDR3 is CASSYSDKPYNEQFF. CDR3 nucleotides: TGTGCCAGCAGTTACAGTGACAAACCCTACAATGAGCAGTTCTTC.

The CDR3 sequence is CSVADRGNQPQHF. CDR3 DNA sequence: TGCAGCGTTGCCGACAGGGGCAATCAGCCCCAGCATTTT. The chain is built from TRBV29-1 and TRBJ1-5; 7 bases map to TRBD1. This CDR3 has 13 amino acids. The V and J ends lost 4 bases and 2 bases, in that order; junction bases with no gene match: 2. Germline CDR1 is SQVTM and CDR2 is ANQGSEA.

The chain uses TRBV2 and TRBJ2-7; 10 bases match TRBD2. Trimming cost V 3 bases and J 4 bases; bases outside gene matches: 3. In germline, CDR1 is SNHLY, CDR2 FYNNEI. The length of the CDR3 is 14 residues. The CDR3 here is CASSDASGGYEQYF. The CDR3 DNA reads as TGTGCCAGCAGTGATGCTAGCGGGGGTTACGAGCAGTACTTC.

The sample holds one count of this clone. The gene calls are TRBV5-1 and TRBJ1-1; a possible D gene is TRBD1 (6 bases). Germline CDR1 and CDR2: SGHRS and YFSETQ. The CDR3 loop spans 15 amino acids. V shed 1 base and J shed 5 bases, with 15 bases lying between them. The chain's CDR3 is CASSLWGAGGTEAFF. The CDR3 bases are TGCGCCAGCAGCTTGTGGGGGGCCGGGGGGACTGAAGCTTTCTTT.

The chain couples TRBV19 to TRBJ1-5, with D perhaps TRBD1 (5 bases). Germline V gene lookup returns CDR1 LNHDA and CDR2 SQIVND (reference sequence). The CDR3 loop spans 16 amino acids. V was cut by 3 bases and J by 3 bases, with 15 bases left in between. The CDR3 bases are TGTGCCAGTAGTATTTCGACGGGGGGATACAATCAGCCCCAGCATTTT. It encodes CASSISTGGYNQPQHF.

This clone was seen a handful of times. This chain's CDR3 is CAISELAGRETQYF. The CDR3 nucleotides are TGTGCCATCAGTGAACTAGCGGGTAGAGAGACCCAGTACTTC. The gene calls are TRBV10-3 and TRBJ2-5, with TRBD2 matching over 9 bases. J was trimmed by 4 bases and V by 3 bases; bases with no gene match: 3. The CDR3 has 14 residues. Germline CDR1 ENHRY, CDR2 SYGVKD.

This clone was detected once. J is TRBJ2-1 and V is TRBV5-6, with D possibly being TRBD2 (6 bases). This CDR3 is 18 amino acids long. V shed 2 bases and J shed 4 bases, with 22 bases lying between them. Per germline, CDR1 SGHDT and CDR2 YYEEEE. This CDR3 is CASSLTIRDFQEYNEQFF. For the CDR3, the DNA is TGTGCCAGCAGCTTAACTATCCGGGACTTTCAAGAGTACAATGAGCAGTTCTTC.

The chain links TRBV6-5 to TRBJ1-4; weak D call: TRBD1 (6 bases). Germline V gene data show CDR1 as MNHEY and CDR2 as SVGAGI. The V end was cut by 0 bases, the J end by 7 bases, with 9 bases between. The CDR3 totals 14 residues. CDR3 sequence (DNA): TGTGCCAGCAGTTACTCACGGGACACTGAAAAACTGTTTTTT. It codes for CASSYSRDTEKLFF.

The V call is TRBV7-2, the J call TRBJ2-7; 9 bases match TRBD2. Per germline, CDR1 SGHTA and CDR2 FQGNSA. The trim removed 3 bases at V and 6 bases at J, leaving 9 bases unmatched. This CDR3 is built from 15 residues. The CDR3 DNA reads as TGTGCCAGCAGCTTCAAAGCGGGGGGCACGACCGAGCAGTACTTC. Translation gives CASSFKAGGTTEQYF.